This TCR beta chain was retrieved from a study of blood T cell repertoires in COVID-19. Clones were sequenced by immunoSEQ multiplex PCR, and TCRdb holds only the in-frame ones, with some missing. This table holds roughly 150,000 clones, approximately 80% found once. The CDR3 has 13 amino acids. Trimming pared 7 bases from V and 10 bases from J, leaving 20 bases between. Patients of the Seattle cohort, enrolled during active infection, were followed longitudinally. This receptor was obtained from a woman of 80 years or more with COVID-19, enrolled during active disease. This chain uses TRBV12-3 or TRBV12-4 with TRBJ2-7, with D possibly matching TRBD2 (6 bases). Sequenced material: peripheral blood. CDR3 nucleotide sequence: TGTGCCAGCACCAAACCGGGCCTAGCGTTACAGTACTTC. Protein product: CASTKPGLALQYF.